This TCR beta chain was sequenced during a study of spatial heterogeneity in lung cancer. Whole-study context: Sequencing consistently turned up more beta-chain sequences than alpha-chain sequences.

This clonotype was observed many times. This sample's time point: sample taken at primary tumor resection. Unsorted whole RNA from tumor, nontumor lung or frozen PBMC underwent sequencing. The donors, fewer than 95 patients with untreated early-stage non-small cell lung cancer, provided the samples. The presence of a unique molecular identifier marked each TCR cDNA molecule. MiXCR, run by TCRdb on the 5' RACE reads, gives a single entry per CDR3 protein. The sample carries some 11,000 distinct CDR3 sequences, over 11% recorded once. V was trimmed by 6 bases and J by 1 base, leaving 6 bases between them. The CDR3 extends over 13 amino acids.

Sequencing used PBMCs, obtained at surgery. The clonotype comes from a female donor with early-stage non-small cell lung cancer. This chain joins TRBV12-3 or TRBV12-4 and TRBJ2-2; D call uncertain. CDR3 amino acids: CASSPQNTGELFF. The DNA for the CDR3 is TGTGCCAGCAGCCCCCAGAACACCGGGGAGCTGTTTTTT.